This T cell receptor beta chain was sequenced during a study of T cell repertoires in cytomegalovirus infection. Study-level information: From public TCR beta signatures came an indication of both CMV infection and matching HLA type. Overall study findings and caveats: HLA-C-restricted, CMV-specific TCR beta clonotypes were dominant ex vivo.

Trimming took off 5 bases at V and 3 bases at J, with 16 bases between the two ends. Germline V gives CDR1 SEHNR, CDR2 FQNEAQ (reference sequence). The CDR3 sequence is 15 residues long. The sample holds many counts of this clonotype. The antigen remains undetermined. TCRdb re-analysed the reads in MiXCR, keeping a single row per CDR3 protein. The sample shows 100,000 to 150,000 distinct CDR3 sequences, roughly 8.2% of them seen only once. Sample: PBMCs. The J gene is TRBJ1-1, the V gene TRBV7-9; D not resolved. The TCR was taken from a human donor in good health (CMV status not recorded). Some clones in this sample may be carry-over from other donors' samples. DNA of the CDR3: TGTGCCAGCAGCCCGCCGGGCGTTGCGGACACTGAAGCTTTCTTT. It translates to CASSPPGVADTEAFF. The full variable domain, in which reference TRBV7-9 and TRBJ1-1 provide the parts outside the CDR3, is DTGVSQNPRHKITKRGQNVTFRCDPISEHNRLYWYRQTLGQGPEFLTYFQNEAQLEKSRLLSDRFSAERPKGSFSTLEIQRTEQGDSAMYLCASSPPGVADTEAFFGQGTRLTVV.